This paragraph reports one T cell receptor beta chain. Its target is unknown. The entry originates in a study of human T cells and chemical hapten exposure. The overall study: Variation in per-sample TCR yields came mainly from small pooled library volume differences. Whole-study results and caveats: No alteration of TCRs above 1 in 1000 frequency was seen with DPC sensitization.

V was pared by 0 bases and J by 5 bases, with 6 bases of the junction left unmatched. CDR3 length: 15 residues. CDR1 is SGHTA, CDR2 FQGNSA, per germline. Individual cDNA molecules (in the library) carried attached unique molecular identifiers. MiXCR, run by TCRdb on the reads, gives a single entry per CDR3 protein. The sample includes 95,000 to 150,000 distinct CDR3 sequences, 8% to 9.5% of them seen just once. Unfractionated whole blood served as the source for total RNA extraction. The rearrangement joins TRBV7-2 to TRBJ2-7; 8 positions agree with TRBD1. Material: whole blood. The clonotype originates from a human donor in good health. Some clones in this sample may be carry-over from other donors' samples. CDR3 protein: CASSLAGTGVHEQYF. As DNA, the CDR3 is TGTGCCAGCAGCTTAGCGGGGACAGGAGTCCACGAGCAGTACTTC.